This T cell receptor beta chain was recorded in a study of long-term antiretroviral therapy in people with HIV (dated by TCRdb to between 2021 and 2023). Looking at the study overall: The earliest samples were collected about a decade before the 2015 WHO recommendation for immediate ART, when ART was typically delayed until CD4 counts fell. No cross-contamination during QIAcube processing was seen in test extractions of a monoclonal T-cell line run alongside 33 polyclonal samples. Of the 25 to 30 participants with HIV, approximately twelve were female. A retrospective serial study tested whether ART initiation and durable HIV suppression were associated with changes in peripheral blood TRB repertoire composition and diversity. A total of 150 to 200 cryopreserved PBMC samples came from 25 to 30 adults with confirmed HIV infection and were collected serially over a mean of around 6 years (range 1-12).

Regarding this clone: The specificity of this receptor is unknown. No much larger clone is present one base from it, and per-base qualities are unavailable.

The germline V gene gives CDR1 as SGDLS and CDR2 as YYNGEE. V loses 7 bases of germline sequence and J loses 6 bases, and the interval between the two ends is 9 bases. The CDR3, cysteine through phenylalanine, is 11 amino acids long. Only the CDR3 part of the read is kept: 33 bases, read in frame from the first base. To be included, a participant needed at least one PBMC sample from before ART initiation plus at least two post-ART samples. Treatment was received in the United States of America by all participants with HIV. Cryopreserved samples of roughly 0.85-11 million PBMC were thawed and washed before DNA extraction. At the time of the earliest PBMC sample, participants with HIV were aged between 23 and 54 years. PBMC samples from each participant spanned 1-4 timepoints before ART initiation and 2-8 timepoints after ART initiation, with a median of 7 samples. Serial HIV viral load, CD4+ T-cell count, ART history and demographic data were obtained for every participant. Using a Qiagen kit on a QIAcube, genomic DNA was extracted from unsorted PBMC, with samples processed in batches of 12.

The immunoSEQ hsTCRB v3.0 assay was used at survey level resolution to sequence the TRB variable region. The target sequencing depth for TRB was about 35,000-50,000 T-cell genomes per sample. TRB libraries were pooled and sequenced on an Illumina MiSeq using a v3 150-cycle kit. In the paper's pipeline: Repertoire analysis was performed in R inside a reproducible Nextflow workflow that covered QC, data transformation and analysis. LymphoSeq2, an R package for exploring AIRR-Seq data, was used to implement custom analyses. A few samples that yielded fewer than 5000 total TRB sequences were excluded, so that 200 or so HIV repertoires were analyzed. Among the approximately 190 HIV repertoires that were kept, almost 60 were collected before ART initiation and roughly 130 were collected after ART initiation. Each repertoire was downsampled to 5000 TRB nucleotide sequences, and summary statistics were averaged across 100 downsampling iterations. Only TRB sequences with CDR3 regions of at least seven amino acids were retained for analysis. Diversity was assessed using a clonality score derived from Shannon entropy and using the Gini coefficient. In repertoire networks, the top 5000 CDR3 amino acid sequences were linked whenever an edit distance of one separated two sequences. GLIPH2 predicted antigen specificity groups and MHC restriction for TRB CDR3 amino acid sequences. Known CMV, EBV, HIV or tissue antigen associations were flagged by matching CDR3 amino acid sequences against VDJdb and McPAS-TCR. Pre-ART, post-ART and control groups were compared with Wilcoxon signed-rank tests and Holm-Bonferroni correction. TCRdb obtained this table from immuneACCESS and retained in-frame rearrangements with V and J assigned. These tables miss some clones; where compared with another copy, unresolved V genes account for less than half of the shortfall, and the remainder is unexplained. V, J and clone size reflect that table, while D and trimming were determined from the DNA. This sample lists 7,500 to 10,000 clones; approximately 78% were detected once. Of the sample, roughly 18% falls within the top ten clones.

On the study overall, not on this receptor specifically: Limited PBMC availability meant only the TCR beta chain was sequenced, without alpha chain pairing. Because pre-ART samples had limited cell numbers, unsorted PBMC were profiled rather than sorted CD4+ and CD8+ T cells. Inferences about post-ART repertoire changes were limited because no data were available on ART adherence, viral resistance or therapy changes. Starting ART was linked to a significant rise in TRB diversity, yet even after long-term ART the diversity remained significantly lower than in transplant donor controls. Compared with controls, HIV repertoires had narrower CDR3 length ranges, and the network structure pointed to an antigen-experienced repertoire that shifted only slightly toward naive after ART. The samples were dated from the mid-2000s to the late 2010s, and the ART regimens that were used may be less effective than current ART regimens. The repertoire was dominated across all time points by expanded TRB clones identified before ART initiation, although this dominance was seen to fluctuate and to decrease in many PLHIV after ART.

This clonotype was obtained from a middle-aged man with HIV. The source was unsorted PBMCs, collected 0.7 years after starting antiretroviral therapy. The sequence links TRBV9 to TRBJ2-3; confidence is insufficient to name the D gene. The nucleotide sequence reads TGTGCCAGCTCCCCCGGGGATACGCAGTATTTT. It translates to CASSPGDTQYF.